This T cell receptor beta chain is from a study of technical replicates of blood from several donors. The length of the CDR3 is 16 residues. Trimming removed 0 bases from V and 5 bases from J, with 17 bases in between. Germline-derived CDR1 and CDR2 are SGHNT and YYREEE (reference sequence). Sequencing was performed with immunoSEQ multiplex PCR; in TCRdb, only in-frame clones are kept and a portion is missing. Counted here are around 80,000 clones, roughly 98% occurring once; the ten biggest clones make up approximately 0.15%. The rearrangement uses TRBV5-4 and TRBJ1-2, with D unresolved. This receptor was taken from a human donor in good health. The specimen sequenced was T cells isolated from PBMCs. CDR3 loop: CASSLDPAGPVYGYTF. DNA for the CDR3: TGTGCCAGCAGCTTGGACCCCGCGGGCCCTGTGTATGGCTACACCTTC.